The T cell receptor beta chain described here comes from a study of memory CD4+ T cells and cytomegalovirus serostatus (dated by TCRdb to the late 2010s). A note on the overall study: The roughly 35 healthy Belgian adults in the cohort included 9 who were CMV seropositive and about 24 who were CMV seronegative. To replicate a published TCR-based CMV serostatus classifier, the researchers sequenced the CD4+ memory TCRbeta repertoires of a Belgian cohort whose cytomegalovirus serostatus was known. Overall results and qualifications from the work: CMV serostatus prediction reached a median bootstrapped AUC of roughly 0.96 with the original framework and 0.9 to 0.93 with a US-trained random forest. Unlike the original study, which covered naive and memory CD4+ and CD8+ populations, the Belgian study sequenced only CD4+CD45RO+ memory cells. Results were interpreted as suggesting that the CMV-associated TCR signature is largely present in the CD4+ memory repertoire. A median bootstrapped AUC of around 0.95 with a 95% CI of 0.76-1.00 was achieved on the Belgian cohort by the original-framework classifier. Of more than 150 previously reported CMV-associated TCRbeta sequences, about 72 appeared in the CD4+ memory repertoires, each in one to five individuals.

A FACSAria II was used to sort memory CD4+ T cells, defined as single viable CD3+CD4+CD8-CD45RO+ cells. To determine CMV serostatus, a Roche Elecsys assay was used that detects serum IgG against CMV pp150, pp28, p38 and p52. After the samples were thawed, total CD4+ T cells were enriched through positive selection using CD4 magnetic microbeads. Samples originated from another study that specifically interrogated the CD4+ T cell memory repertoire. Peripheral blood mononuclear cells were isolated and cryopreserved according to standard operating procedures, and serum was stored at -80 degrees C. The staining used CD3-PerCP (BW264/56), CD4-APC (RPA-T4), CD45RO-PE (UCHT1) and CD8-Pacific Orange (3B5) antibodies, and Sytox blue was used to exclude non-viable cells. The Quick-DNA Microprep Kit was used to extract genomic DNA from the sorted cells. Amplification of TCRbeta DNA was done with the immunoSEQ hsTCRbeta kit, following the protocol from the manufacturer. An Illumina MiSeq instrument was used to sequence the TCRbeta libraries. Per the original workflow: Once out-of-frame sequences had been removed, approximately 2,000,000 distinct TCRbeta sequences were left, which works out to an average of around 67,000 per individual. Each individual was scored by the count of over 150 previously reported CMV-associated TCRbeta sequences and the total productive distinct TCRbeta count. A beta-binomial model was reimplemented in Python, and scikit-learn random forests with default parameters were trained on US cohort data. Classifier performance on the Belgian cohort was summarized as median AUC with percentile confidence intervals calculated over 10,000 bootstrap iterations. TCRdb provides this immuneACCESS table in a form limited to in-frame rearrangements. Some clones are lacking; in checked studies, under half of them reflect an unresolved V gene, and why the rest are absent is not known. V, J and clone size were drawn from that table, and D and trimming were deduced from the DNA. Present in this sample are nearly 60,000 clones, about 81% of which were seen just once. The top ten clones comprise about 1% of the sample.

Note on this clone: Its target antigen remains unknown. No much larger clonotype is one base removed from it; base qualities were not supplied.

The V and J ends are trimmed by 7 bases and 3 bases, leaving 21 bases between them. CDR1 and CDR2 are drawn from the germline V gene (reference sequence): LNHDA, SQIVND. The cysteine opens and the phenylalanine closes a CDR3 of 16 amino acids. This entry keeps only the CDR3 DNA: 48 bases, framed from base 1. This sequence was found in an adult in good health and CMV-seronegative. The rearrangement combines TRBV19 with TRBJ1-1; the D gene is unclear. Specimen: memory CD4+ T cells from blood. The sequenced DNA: TGTGCCAGTACTCCCCCCTACGGCAGAGACGACACTGAAGCTTTCTTT. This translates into CASTPPYGRDDTEAFF.